A selection of T cell receptor beta chains follows, all from one sample in a study of shared clonotypes between healthy human individuals. The repertoire was sequenced with immunoSEQ multiplex PCR; TCRdb's copy has only in-frame clones and lacks some. The sample includes under 2.5 million clones, around 92% seen only once; the top ten take roughly 0.34%. The specimen was naive CD4+ T cells from PBMCs. The origin of the receptors is a man younger than 30 in good health. Some clones in this sample may be carry-over from other donors' samples. CDR3s include the opening cysteine and the closing phenylalanine or tryptophan. D genes are given only for firm matches. The size of a clone is reported for some rows only, either as once, few or many, or as a class for expanded clones.

d_call: .
j_call: TRBJ1-3
clone_size: .
cdr3_length: 15
v_call: TRBV2
cdr3_nt: TGTGCCAGCAGTCTAACAGACATCTCTGGAAACACCATATATTTT
cdr3_aa: CASSLTDISGNTIYF

d_call: .
j_call: TRBJ1-3
clone_size: .
cdr3_length: 12
v_call: TRBV2
cdr3_nt: TGTGCCAGCAGTGGGGATAGAAACACCATATATTTT
cdr3_aa: CASSGDRNTIYF

d_call: .
j_call: TRBJ2-1
clone_size: .
cdr3_length: 13
v_call: TRBV30
cdr3_nt: TGTGCCTGGAACGGCCTCTCCGGGAATGAGCAGTTCTTC
cdr3_aa: CAWNGLSGNEQFF

d_call: TRBD2
j_call: TRBJ2-7
clone_size: .
cdr3_length: 15
v_call: TRBV5-4
cdr3_nt: TGTGCCAGCAGCGCGGACGGAGCGGGAGGGTACGAGCAGTACTTC
cdr3_aa: CASSADGAGGYEQYF

d_call: TRBD1
j_call: TRBJ2-7
clone_size: once
cdr3_length: 15
v_call: TRBV6-5
cdr3_nt: TGTGCCAGCAGTTCGAATACCGGGACAGGGACCGAGCAGTACTTC
cdr3_aa: CASSSNTGTGTEQYF

d_call: .
j_call: TRBJ2-3
clone_size: once
cdr3_length: 14
v_call: TRBV9
cdr3_nt: TGTGCCAGCTCTCGGGGGGCGAGCACAGATACGCAGTATTTT
cdr3_aa: CASSRGASTDTQYF

d_call: .
j_call: TRBJ2-7
clone_size: .
cdr3_length: 11
v_call: TRBV28
cdr3_nt: TGTGCCAGCAGTTCAGAGTACGAGCAGTACTTC
cdr3_aa: CASSSEYEQYF

d_call: .
j_call: TRBJ1-1
clone_size: .
cdr3_length: 14
v_call: TRBV6-4
cdr3_nt: TGTGCCAGCAGCGCCGGGGGGGGGAGGACTGAAGCTTTCTTT
cdr3_aa: CASSAGGGRTEAFF

d_call: TRBD2
j_call: TRBJ2-7
clone_size: .
cdr3_length: 14
v_call: TRBV7-2
cdr3_nt: TGTGCCAGCAGCTTGGGTCGGGAGGCCTACGAGCAGTACTTC
cdr3_aa: CASSLGREAYEQYF

d_call: .
j_call: TRBJ2-3
clone_size: once
cdr3_length: 15
v_call: TRBV18
cdr3_nt: TGTGCCAGCAGACGAGAGGGCCTTAGCACAGATACGCAGTATTTT
cdr3_aa: CASRREGLSTDTQYF

d_call: TRBD1
j_call: TRBJ1-5
clone_size: .
cdr3_length: 19
v_call: TRBV7-9
cdr3_nt: TGTGCCAGCAGCCTAGGGACAGGCGGTAGCGGGAGTGGCAATCAGCCCCAGCATTTT
cdr3_aa: CASSLGTGGSGSGNQPQHF

d_call: .
j_call: TRBJ1-2
clone_size: .
cdr3_length: 16
v_call: TRBV5-1
cdr3_nt: TGCGCCAGCAGCCAAAACCGGGCCTGGGGCAACTATGGCTACACCTTC
cdr3_aa: CASSQNRAWGNYGYTF

d_call: TRBD1
j_call: TRBJ1-5
clone_size: .
cdr3_length: 14
v_call: TRBV5-5
cdr3_nt: TGTGCCAGCAGCTCAGGGGGTAGCAATCAGCCCCAGCATTTT
cdr3_aa: CASSSGGSNQPQHF

d_call: .
j_call: TRBJ2-3
clone_size: .
cdr3_length: 12
v_call: TRBV28
cdr3_nt: TGTGCCAGCAGTCCACTGAGACGTGGGCAGTATTTT
cdr3_aa: CASSPLRRGQYF

d_call: .
j_call: TRBJ2-3
clone_size: .
cdr3_length: 10
v_call: TRBV20-1
cdr3_nt: TGCAGTGCCTTCACAGATACGCAGTATTTT
cdr3_aa: CSAFTDTQYF

d_call: .
j_call: TRBJ2-2
clone_size: .
cdr3_length: 17
v_call: TRBV18
cdr3_nt: TGTGCCAGCTCACCACGGGCGGAAAGGTGGAGCACCGGGGAGCTGTTTTTT
cdr3_aa: CASSPRAERWSTGELFF

d_call: TRBD1
j_call: TRBJ1-2
clone_size: .
cdr3_length: 13
v_call: TRBV6-5
cdr3_nt: TGTGCCAGCAAGGAGACAGGGCTCTATGGCTACACCTTC
cdr3_aa: CASKETGLYGYTF

d_call: .
j_call: TRBJ2-2
clone_size: .
cdr3_length: 14
v_call: TRBV18
cdr3_nt: TGTGCCAGCTCACAAATCGGGGCGACCGGGGAGCTGTTTTTT
cdr3_aa: CASSQIGATGELFF

d_call: .
j_call: TRBJ2-6
clone_size: .
cdr3_length: 13
v_call: TRBV5-1
cdr3_nt: TGCGCCAGCTGTTCCGCCGAGCTCAACGTCCTGACTTTC
cdr3_aa: CASCSAELNVLTF